This T cell receptor (beta chain) was sequenced for a study of T cells in localized non-small cell lung cancer. Findings of the study overall: Adjacent lung was found to contain a median around 58 of the top 100 tumor clones.

Notes on this clone: Antigen: not known.

This table comes from immunoSEQ multiplex PCR, and its TCRdb copy is limited to in-frame clones, with some not included. Of under 50,000 clones listed, roughly 90% are singletons. V lost 3 bases and J lost 5, with 8 bases in between. This CDR3 is built from 14 residues. Germline CDR1 and CDR2: SGHTA and FQGNSA. V and J are TRBV7-2 and TRBJ2-6; D gene ambiguous. Sequenced material: peripheral blood mononuclear cells, taken before any cancer treatment. This receptor was identified in a male donor aged 60 or over with stage II lung adenocarcinoma. In nucleotides, the CDR3 is TGTGCCAGCAGCTTGGCTTCCTGGGCCAACGTCCTGACTTTC. As protein: CASSLASWANVLTF.